These 22 T cell receptor beta chains were all obtained from the same sample, sequenced in a study of T cells in Graves' hyperthyroidism and ophthalmopathy. Amplification targeted TCR beta CDR3 regions from RNA transcripts. During a first-round RT-PCR of the TCR CDR3, the HTBI primer set was used. TCRdb reprocessed the multiplex PCR reads with MiXCR, giving one entry per CDR3 protein. This table holds about 720,000 distinct CDR3 sequences, around 17% found once. Input material: blood. These receptors were obtained from a man aged 18 to 35 with Graves' hyperthyroidism.

The chain is built from TRBV4-2 and TRBJ2-7; maybe TRBD2 (6 bases). The CDR3 runs 16 residues. V was cut by 0 bases and J by 2 bases, with 14 bases left in between. CDR1 and CDR2 (germline): LGHNA, YNFKEQ. The CDR3 coding sequence is TGTGCCAGCAGCCAAGATTTCAATAGCGGAGCCTACGAGCAGTACTTC. This encodes CASSQDFNSGAYEQYF.

About this clonotype itself: This may come from a read error, since a much larger clone is one base off. The chain has TRBV12-3 or TRBV12-4 and TRBJ2-7; D gene ambiguous. This CDR3 comprises 13 residues. CDR3 residues: CASSWQVSYEQCF. CDR3 sequence (DNA): TGTGCCAGCAGTTGGCAGGTCTCCTACGAGCAGTGCTTC.

This clonotype was seen only a few times. The chain combines TRBV10-2 with TRBJ2-4; no clear D gene. The germline V and J ends were trimmed by 0 bases and 5 bases, with 14 bases remaining between them. Germline lookup yields CDR1 WSHSY and CDR2 SAAADI. The CDR3 covers 16 residues. For the CDR3, the DNA is TGCGCCAGCAGTGAGTCGGTAGTAGGGCTTGAAAACATTCAGTACTTC. Residues: CASSESVVGLENIQYF.

The chain recombines TRBV10-3 with TRBJ1-1; D ambiguous. CDR1 and CDR2 (germline): ENHRY, SYGVKD. The V and J ends lost 8 bases and 5 bases respectively, with 9 bases between them. The CDR3 length is 11 residues. CDR3 sequence (DNA): TGTGCCATCGCCGAGGGAACTGAAGCTTTCTTT. Translating gives CAIAEGTEAFF.

This clonotype was counted many times. The rearrangement uses TRBV18 and TRBJ1-5; TRBD1 is a possible D gene (6 bases). V gave up 1 base and J gave up 4 bases, with 11 bases separating them. CDR1 is KGHSH, CDR2 LQKENI, per germline. The CDR3 consists of 15 residues. As DNA, the CDR3 is TGTGCCAGCTCACCACAGAAGGGGGGAAATCAGCCCCAGCATTTT. This encodes CASSPQKGGNQPQHF.

V usage is TRBV29-1 and J usage is TRBJ2-5, with TRBD2 matching 10 bases. This CDR3 has 16 amino acids. Germline CDR1 reads SQVTM; CDR2 reads ANQGSEA. V dropped 3 bases and J dropped 4; count of bases not matched to a gene: 11. CDR3 bases: TGCAGCGTTGAGCCTTCTAGCGGGAGAGGATCAGAGACCCAGTACTTC. It yields the protein CSVEPSSGRGSETQYF.

This clonotype was recorded many times. This chain uses TRBV27 with TRBJ1-5, with a weak D call TRBD1 (6 bases). Per germline, CDR1 MNHEY and CDR2 SMNVEV (reference sequence). The CDR3 totals 13 residues. Trimming removed 6 bases at V and 6 bases at J, with 12 bases between. The CDR3 bases are TGTGCCAGCAGCTTCAAACAGGGTCAGCCCCAGCATTTT. Its translation: CASSFKQGQPQHF.

CDR3: CASSFGLAGYYEQYF. The CDR3 DNA is TGCGCCAGCAGCTTTGGACTAGCGGGATATTACGAGCAGTACTTC. This chain connects TRBV5-1 to TRBJ2-7; TRBD2 matches 12 bases. Germline CDR1 and CDR2: SGHRS and YFSETQ. With 2 bases clipped from V and 4 bases from J, the junction kept 4 bases outside the gene matches. This CDR3 is 15 amino acids long.

This clonotype occurred a few times. The gene calls are TRBV6-5 and TRBJ2-1, with TRBD2 matching 10 bases. J gave up 4 bases and V 2 bases, and 2 bases lay outside the gene matches. The germline CDR1 and CDR2 sequences are MNHEY and SVGAGI. The length of the CDR3 is 15 residues. The CDR3 coding sequence is TGTGCCAGCAGTTACCGGACTAGCGGATACAATGAGCAGTTCTTC. This encodes CASSYRTSGYNEQFF.

The chain is built from TRBV19 and TRBJ2-7; unclear D gene. Trimming stripped 10 bases from V and 5 bases from J, with 12 bases between. This CDR3 is built from 11 residues. Germline values: CDR1 LNHDA, CDR2 SQIVND (reference sequence). The CDR3 sequence is CATRVRNEQYF. CDR3 sequence (DNA): TGTGCCACCAGAGTTCGGAACGAGCAGTACTTC.

This clonotype was detected ten times or more. The V call is TRBV7-9, the J call TRBJ2-3; TRBD1 might be the D (6 bases). The CDR3 spans 16 residues. V was clipped by 2 bases and J by 4 bases, with 16 bases between them. Germline V gives CDR1 SEHNR, CDR2 FQNEAQ (reference sequence). The CDR3 nucleotides are TGTGCCAGCAGCTTACCGGGCAGGGGAAGCCCAGATACGCAGTATTTT. It encodes CASSLPGRGSPDTQYF.

This clonotype was found many times. The J gene is TRBJ2-2, the V gene TRBV6-2 or TRBV6-3, with TRBD2 matching over 11 bases. This CDR3 spans 16 amino acids. V was pared by 3 bases and J by 6 bases, with 6 bases of the junction left unmatched. Germline V gene sequence: CDR1 MNHEY, CDR2 SVGEGT. The CDR3 reads CASSYRTSGSSGELFF. DNA for the CDR3: TGTGCCAGCAGTTATCGCACTAGCGGGAGCTCCGGGGAGCTGTTTTTT.

This clonotype appeared many times. The chain joins TRBV7-9 to TRBJ2-3; no firm D call. Looked up from germline, CDR1 is SEHNR and CDR2 is FQNEAQ (reference sequence). Trimming cost V 0 bases and J 7 bases, with 5 bases left between them. The CDR3 spans 12 residues. In DNA form, the CDR3 reads TGTGCCAGCAGCTTAGCGCCTAATACGCAGTATTTT. Translated: CASSLAPNTQYF.

The J gene is TRBJ1-4, the V gene TRBV7-9, with no clear D. This CDR3 region has 13 residues. V was trimmed by 6 bases and J by 5 bases, leaving 10 bases between them. Germline V gene data show CDR1 as SEHNR and CDR2 as FQNEAQ (reference sequence). The CDR3 loop is CASSLVVNEKLFF. CDR3 in DNA: TGTGCCAGCAGTCTAGTGGTAAATGAAAAACTGTTTTTT.

CDR3 loop: CASSQVIAGVGDTQYF. Written as DNA, the CDR3 is TGTGCCAGCAGCCAGGTGATAGCGGGAGTCGGAGATACGCAGTATTTT. J is TRBJ2-3 and V is TRBV4-2, with TRBD2 identical over 9 bases. The J segment lost 5 bases and the V segment lost 3 bases, leaving 9 bases of the junction unmatched. The germline V gene has CDR1 LGHNA and CDR2 YNFKEQ. This CDR3 has 16 amino acids.

The sample holds many counts of this clonotype. V is TRBV2 and J is TRBJ2-1; TRBD2 aligns across 10 bases. Looked up from germline, CDR1 is SNHLY and CDR2 is FYNNEI. The CDR3 is 15 residues long. V lost 6 bases to trimming and J lost 4 bases; unmatched junction nucleotides: 6. CDR3 DNA sequence: TGTGCCAGCAGGAGAATTAGCGGGGGGTACAATGAGCAGTTCTTC. Its translation is CASRRISGGYNEQFF. Together with reference TRBV2 and TRBJ2-1, the CDR3 gives the full variable domain: EPEVTQTPSHQVTQMGQEVILRCVPISNHLYFYWYRQILGQKVEFLVSFYNNEISEKSEIFDDQFSVERPDGSNFTLKIRSTKLEDSAMYFCASRRISGGYNEQFFGPGTRLTVL.

This clonotype appeared many times. V usage is TRBV6-2 or TRBV6-3 and J usage is TRBJ1-1, with D maybe TRBD1 (6 bases). The CDR3 spans 13 residues. Germline CDR1 and CDR2: MNHEY and SVGEGT. Deletions cut 8 bases from V and 0 bases from J, with 10 bases between. Here the CDR3 reads CASWDTLNTEAFF. DNA of the CDR3: TGTGCCAGCTGGGACACCCTGAACACTGAAGCTTTCTTT.

This chain links TRBV18 with TRBJ2-1; tentatively, D is TRBD1 (5 bases). The CDR3 sequence is 16 residues long. Looked up from germline, CDR1 is KGHSH and CDR2 is LQKENI. V lost 6 bases and J 0 bases, leaving 15 bases between the germline ends. CDR3 loop: CASSHSQGSSYNEQFF. CDR3 bases: TGTGCCAGCTCCCACTCCCAGGGAAGCTCCTACAATGAGCAGTTCTTC.

This clonotype was found many times. The J gene is TRBJ2-7, the V gene TRBV11-2; D is perhaps TRBD1 or TRBD2 (5 bases each). Germline CDR1 is SGHAT and CDR2 is FQNNGV. The CDR3 totals 14 residues. The V end was cut by 0 bases, the J end by 6 bases, with 12 bases between. The CDR3 sequence: CASSLERRGTEQYF. In nucleotides, the CDR3 is TGTGCCAGCAGCTTAGAGCGGCGAGGGACCGAGCAGTACTTC.

Only a few counts were recorded for this clonotype. This chain joins TRBV2 and TRBJ1-2; 7 bases line up with TRBD1. Germline V gene sequence: CDR1 SNHLY, CDR2 FYNNEI. Unmatched junction bases numbered 1, after V lost 3 bases and J lost 6 bases. The CDR3 has 12 amino acids. CDR3 nucleotide sequence: TGTGCCAGCAGTGACAGGGGGAATGGCTACACCTTC. Its translation is CASSDRGNGYTF.

The chain carries TRBV7-8 and TRBJ1-5; no definite D call. Germline CDR1 reads SGHVS; CDR2 reads FQNEAQ. The CDR3 is 13 amino acids. V was pared by 0 bases and J by 3 bases, with 3 bases between. Here the CDR3 DNA reads TGTGCCAGCAGCTTAGCCCTCAATCAGCCCCAGCATTTT. It encodes CASSLALNQPQHF.

Many counts were recorded for this clonotype. This rearrangement joins TRBV2 to TRBJ2-3; TRBD2 matches at 8 bases. CDR1 SNHLY and CDR2 FYNNEI come from the germline V gene. V was pared by 7 bases and J by 6 bases, with 12 bases of the junction left unmatched. The CDR3 is 15 amino acids. CDR3 region: CASKISGGPGDTQYF. CDR3 nucleotide sequence: TGTGCCAGCAAAATCTCGGGAGGGCCTGGGGATACGCAGTATTTT.